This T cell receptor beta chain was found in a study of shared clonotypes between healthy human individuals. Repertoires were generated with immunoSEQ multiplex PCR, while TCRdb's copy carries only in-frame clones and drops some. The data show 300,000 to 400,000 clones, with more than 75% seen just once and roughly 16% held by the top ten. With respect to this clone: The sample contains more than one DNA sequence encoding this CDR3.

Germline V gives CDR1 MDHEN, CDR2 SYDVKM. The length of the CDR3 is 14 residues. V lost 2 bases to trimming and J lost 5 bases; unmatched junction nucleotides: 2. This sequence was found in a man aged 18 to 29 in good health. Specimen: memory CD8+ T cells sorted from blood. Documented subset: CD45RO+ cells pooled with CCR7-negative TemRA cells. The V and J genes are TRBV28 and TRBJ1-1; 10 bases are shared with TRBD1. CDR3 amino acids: CASSLRGQGTEAFF. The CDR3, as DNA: TGTGCCAGCAGTTTAAGGGGACAGGGGACTGAAGCTTTCTTT.